These T cell receptor beta chains were read from a single sample in a study of T cell responses to AZD1222 COVID-19 vaccine. Sequencing used immunoSEQ multiplex PCR; TCRdb keeps in-frame clones, though not all of them. This repertoire shows about 120,000 clones, approximately 90% found once; its top ten account for under 3%. The input for sequencing was peripheral blood, taken 28 days after the second AZD1222 dose. These receptors were taken from an adult who received the AZD1222 COVID-19 vaccine. Each CDR3 is given without its conserved first and last residue. A D gene is named only where the DNA matches it firmly.

V	D	J	CDR3
TRBV6-6	NA	TRBJ2-1	ASSREGPNEQF
TRBV10-3	NA	TRBJ2-7	AISDGGGGYEQY
TRBV3-1/TRBV3-2	NA	TRBJ1-6	ASSQTREGSPLH
TRBV5-5	NA	TRBJ2-2	ASSPWSVDTGELF
TRBV6-5	TRBD2	TRBJ2-1	ASSYSSSGGPNEQF
TRBV4-2	NA	TRBJ1-4	ASSQAQRNEKLF
TRBV6-5	NA	TRBJ1-5	ASSQGHAGPQH
TRBV15	NA	TRBJ1-4	ATSRGRGDEKLF
TRBV9	NA	TRBJ1-3	ASSTGSRNTIY
TRBV6-5	NA	TRBJ1-4	ASSGGLANEKLF
TRBV18	TRBD1	TRBJ1-2	ASGQGAGNYGYT